A single sample is the source of the 10 T cell receptor beta chains below, sequenced in a study of graft-versus-host responses after intestinal transplantation (dated by TCRdb to the early 2020s). The library was made by the immunoSEQ multiplex PCR assay. Not all clones reach the TCRdb copy of this immuneACCESS table, which keeps in-frame sequences only. Checked studies attribute under half of the gap to unresolved V genes and leave the rest unexplained. This sample gives some 120,000 clones in total; 90% to 95% of them show up just once. 1.2% of the sample rests with the top ten. The meaning of the sample's time point label: cells obtained before transplantation from donor or recipient. No antigen is known for these receptors. The sequencing used unstimulated CD8+ T cells sorted from spleen or lymph node cells, collected before transplant. Every receptor here comes from a human donor who was the organ donor for an intestinal transplant.

This chain connects TRBV27 to TRBJ2-3; D call uncertain. CDR1 and CDR2 (germline): MNHEY, SMNVEV (reference sequence). The CDR3 is 12 residues long. Trimming shortened V by 5 bases and J by 2 bases, and 5 bases separated the two germline ends. The CDR3 here is CASSPNTDTQYF. The CDR3 coding sequence is TGTGCCAGCAGTCCGAACACAGATACGCAGTATTTT.

A few counts support this clone. The gene calls are TRBV4-3 and TRBJ2-5, with 8 bases fitting TRBD2. The CDR3 consists of 15 residues. CDR1 is LGHNA, CDR2 YSLEER, per germline. With 2 bases clipped from V and 5 bases from J, the junction kept 7 bases outside the gene matches. The DNA for the CDR3 is TGCGCCAGCAGCCAACAATTTCGGGGGGGGGAGACCCAGTACTTC. Its protein product is CASSQQFRGGETQYF.

CDR3 sequence: CASFYPGPSTNEKLFF. The CDR3 DNA sequence: TGTGCCAGCTTCTACCCGGGGCCTTCAACTAATGAAAAACTGTTTTTT. The rearrangement links TRBV2 to TRBJ1-4, with D possibly being TRBD1 (5 bases). Trimming took off 8 bases at V and 0 bases at J, with 16 bases between the two ends. Germline CDR1 SNHLY, CDR2 FYNNEI. The CDR3 runs 16 residues. Combining the CDR3 with reference TRBV2 and TRBJ1-4 gives the whole variable domain EPEVTQTPSHQVTQMGQEVILRCVPISNHLYFYWYRQILGQKVEFLVSFYNNEISEKSEIFDDQFSVERPDGSNFTLKIRSTKLEDSAMYFCASFYPGPSTNEKLFFGSGTQLSVL.

This clone has a single count. The V and J genes are TRBV29-1 and TRBJ2-1; TRBD2 agrees at 8 bases. Trimming took 0 bases from V and 6 from J; bases not matched to a gene: 13. The CDR3 length is 17 residues. Germline CDR1 and CDR2: SQVTM and ANQGSEA. CDR3 DNA: TGCAGCGTTGAAGATCTAGGAGGACTAGCCCCAGCCAATGAGCAGTTCTTC. Its translation: CSVEDLGGLAPANEQFF.

The V and J genes are TRBV27 and TRBJ2-3; 8 nucleotides line up with TRBD1. J gave up 3 bases and V 6 bases, and 5 bases lay outside the gene matches. Germline-derived CDR1 and CDR2 are MNHEY and SMNVEV (reference sequence). This CDR3 has 14 amino acids. CDR3 DNA: TGTGCCAGCAGCCCCGGACAGGGAACAGATACGCAGTATTTT. Translated: CASSPGQGTDTQYF.

This clone has a single count. This rearrangement joins TRBV7-9 to TRBJ1-1, with 8 bases that match TRBD1. The length of the CDR3 is 14 residues. Germline CDR1 is SEHNR and CDR2 is FQNEAQ (reference sequence). V was pared by 5 bases and J by 3 bases, with 5 bases of the junction left unmatched. The CDR3 DNA follows: TGTGCCAGCAGCCCGACAGGGGAATACACTGAAGCTTTCTTT. Translation gives CASSPTGEYTEAFF.

The chain couples TRBV4-1 to TRBJ2-1; 11 bases are shared with TRBD2. V lost 4 bases, J lost 5 bases, and 4 bases stayed unmatched. This CDR3 region has 15 residues. Per germline, CDR1 MGHRA and CDR2 YSYEKL. CDR3 DNA sequence: TGCGCCAGCAGCCTCCGACTAGCGGGGAACAATGAGCAGTTCTTC. Protein product: CASSLRLAGNNEQFF.

The CDR3 DNA reads as TGTGCCAGCAGTTACCTCGAGGGGTTTAGCAATCAGCCCCAGCATTTT. Its translation: CASSYLEGFSNQPQHF. V usage is TRBV6-6 and J usage is TRBJ1-5; a weak D match, TRBD1 (5 bases). With 2 bases removed from V and 0 bases from J, the gap between germline ends came to 11 bases. CDR3 size: 16 residues. Germline CDR1 reads MNHNY; CDR2 reads SVGAGI (reference sequence).

The J gene is TRBJ2-6, the V gene TRBV4-2; the D gene could be TRBD1 or TRBD2 (5 bases each). This CDR3 spans 19 amino acids. V lost 2 bases and J lost 0, with 17 bases in between. Germline V gene lookup returns CDR1 LGHNA and CDR2 YNFKEQ. CDR3 sequence: CASSQPHPSGGSGANVLTF. The CDR3 bases are TGTGCCAGCAGCCAACCCCATCCTAGTGGGGGCTCTGGGGCCAACGTCCTGACTTTC.

This clone was seen a single time. The V and J genes are TRBV7-6 and TRBJ1-4, with 8 nucleotides matching TRBD1. Trimming took 4 bases from V and 7 from J; bases not matched to a gene: 5. In germline, CDR1 is SGHVS, CDR2 FNYEAQ. CDR3 size: 14 residues. The CDR3 is CASSSGQGGEKLFF. In DNA, the CDR3 is TGTGCCAGCAGCTCTGGACAGGGAGGTGAAAAACTGTTTTTT.